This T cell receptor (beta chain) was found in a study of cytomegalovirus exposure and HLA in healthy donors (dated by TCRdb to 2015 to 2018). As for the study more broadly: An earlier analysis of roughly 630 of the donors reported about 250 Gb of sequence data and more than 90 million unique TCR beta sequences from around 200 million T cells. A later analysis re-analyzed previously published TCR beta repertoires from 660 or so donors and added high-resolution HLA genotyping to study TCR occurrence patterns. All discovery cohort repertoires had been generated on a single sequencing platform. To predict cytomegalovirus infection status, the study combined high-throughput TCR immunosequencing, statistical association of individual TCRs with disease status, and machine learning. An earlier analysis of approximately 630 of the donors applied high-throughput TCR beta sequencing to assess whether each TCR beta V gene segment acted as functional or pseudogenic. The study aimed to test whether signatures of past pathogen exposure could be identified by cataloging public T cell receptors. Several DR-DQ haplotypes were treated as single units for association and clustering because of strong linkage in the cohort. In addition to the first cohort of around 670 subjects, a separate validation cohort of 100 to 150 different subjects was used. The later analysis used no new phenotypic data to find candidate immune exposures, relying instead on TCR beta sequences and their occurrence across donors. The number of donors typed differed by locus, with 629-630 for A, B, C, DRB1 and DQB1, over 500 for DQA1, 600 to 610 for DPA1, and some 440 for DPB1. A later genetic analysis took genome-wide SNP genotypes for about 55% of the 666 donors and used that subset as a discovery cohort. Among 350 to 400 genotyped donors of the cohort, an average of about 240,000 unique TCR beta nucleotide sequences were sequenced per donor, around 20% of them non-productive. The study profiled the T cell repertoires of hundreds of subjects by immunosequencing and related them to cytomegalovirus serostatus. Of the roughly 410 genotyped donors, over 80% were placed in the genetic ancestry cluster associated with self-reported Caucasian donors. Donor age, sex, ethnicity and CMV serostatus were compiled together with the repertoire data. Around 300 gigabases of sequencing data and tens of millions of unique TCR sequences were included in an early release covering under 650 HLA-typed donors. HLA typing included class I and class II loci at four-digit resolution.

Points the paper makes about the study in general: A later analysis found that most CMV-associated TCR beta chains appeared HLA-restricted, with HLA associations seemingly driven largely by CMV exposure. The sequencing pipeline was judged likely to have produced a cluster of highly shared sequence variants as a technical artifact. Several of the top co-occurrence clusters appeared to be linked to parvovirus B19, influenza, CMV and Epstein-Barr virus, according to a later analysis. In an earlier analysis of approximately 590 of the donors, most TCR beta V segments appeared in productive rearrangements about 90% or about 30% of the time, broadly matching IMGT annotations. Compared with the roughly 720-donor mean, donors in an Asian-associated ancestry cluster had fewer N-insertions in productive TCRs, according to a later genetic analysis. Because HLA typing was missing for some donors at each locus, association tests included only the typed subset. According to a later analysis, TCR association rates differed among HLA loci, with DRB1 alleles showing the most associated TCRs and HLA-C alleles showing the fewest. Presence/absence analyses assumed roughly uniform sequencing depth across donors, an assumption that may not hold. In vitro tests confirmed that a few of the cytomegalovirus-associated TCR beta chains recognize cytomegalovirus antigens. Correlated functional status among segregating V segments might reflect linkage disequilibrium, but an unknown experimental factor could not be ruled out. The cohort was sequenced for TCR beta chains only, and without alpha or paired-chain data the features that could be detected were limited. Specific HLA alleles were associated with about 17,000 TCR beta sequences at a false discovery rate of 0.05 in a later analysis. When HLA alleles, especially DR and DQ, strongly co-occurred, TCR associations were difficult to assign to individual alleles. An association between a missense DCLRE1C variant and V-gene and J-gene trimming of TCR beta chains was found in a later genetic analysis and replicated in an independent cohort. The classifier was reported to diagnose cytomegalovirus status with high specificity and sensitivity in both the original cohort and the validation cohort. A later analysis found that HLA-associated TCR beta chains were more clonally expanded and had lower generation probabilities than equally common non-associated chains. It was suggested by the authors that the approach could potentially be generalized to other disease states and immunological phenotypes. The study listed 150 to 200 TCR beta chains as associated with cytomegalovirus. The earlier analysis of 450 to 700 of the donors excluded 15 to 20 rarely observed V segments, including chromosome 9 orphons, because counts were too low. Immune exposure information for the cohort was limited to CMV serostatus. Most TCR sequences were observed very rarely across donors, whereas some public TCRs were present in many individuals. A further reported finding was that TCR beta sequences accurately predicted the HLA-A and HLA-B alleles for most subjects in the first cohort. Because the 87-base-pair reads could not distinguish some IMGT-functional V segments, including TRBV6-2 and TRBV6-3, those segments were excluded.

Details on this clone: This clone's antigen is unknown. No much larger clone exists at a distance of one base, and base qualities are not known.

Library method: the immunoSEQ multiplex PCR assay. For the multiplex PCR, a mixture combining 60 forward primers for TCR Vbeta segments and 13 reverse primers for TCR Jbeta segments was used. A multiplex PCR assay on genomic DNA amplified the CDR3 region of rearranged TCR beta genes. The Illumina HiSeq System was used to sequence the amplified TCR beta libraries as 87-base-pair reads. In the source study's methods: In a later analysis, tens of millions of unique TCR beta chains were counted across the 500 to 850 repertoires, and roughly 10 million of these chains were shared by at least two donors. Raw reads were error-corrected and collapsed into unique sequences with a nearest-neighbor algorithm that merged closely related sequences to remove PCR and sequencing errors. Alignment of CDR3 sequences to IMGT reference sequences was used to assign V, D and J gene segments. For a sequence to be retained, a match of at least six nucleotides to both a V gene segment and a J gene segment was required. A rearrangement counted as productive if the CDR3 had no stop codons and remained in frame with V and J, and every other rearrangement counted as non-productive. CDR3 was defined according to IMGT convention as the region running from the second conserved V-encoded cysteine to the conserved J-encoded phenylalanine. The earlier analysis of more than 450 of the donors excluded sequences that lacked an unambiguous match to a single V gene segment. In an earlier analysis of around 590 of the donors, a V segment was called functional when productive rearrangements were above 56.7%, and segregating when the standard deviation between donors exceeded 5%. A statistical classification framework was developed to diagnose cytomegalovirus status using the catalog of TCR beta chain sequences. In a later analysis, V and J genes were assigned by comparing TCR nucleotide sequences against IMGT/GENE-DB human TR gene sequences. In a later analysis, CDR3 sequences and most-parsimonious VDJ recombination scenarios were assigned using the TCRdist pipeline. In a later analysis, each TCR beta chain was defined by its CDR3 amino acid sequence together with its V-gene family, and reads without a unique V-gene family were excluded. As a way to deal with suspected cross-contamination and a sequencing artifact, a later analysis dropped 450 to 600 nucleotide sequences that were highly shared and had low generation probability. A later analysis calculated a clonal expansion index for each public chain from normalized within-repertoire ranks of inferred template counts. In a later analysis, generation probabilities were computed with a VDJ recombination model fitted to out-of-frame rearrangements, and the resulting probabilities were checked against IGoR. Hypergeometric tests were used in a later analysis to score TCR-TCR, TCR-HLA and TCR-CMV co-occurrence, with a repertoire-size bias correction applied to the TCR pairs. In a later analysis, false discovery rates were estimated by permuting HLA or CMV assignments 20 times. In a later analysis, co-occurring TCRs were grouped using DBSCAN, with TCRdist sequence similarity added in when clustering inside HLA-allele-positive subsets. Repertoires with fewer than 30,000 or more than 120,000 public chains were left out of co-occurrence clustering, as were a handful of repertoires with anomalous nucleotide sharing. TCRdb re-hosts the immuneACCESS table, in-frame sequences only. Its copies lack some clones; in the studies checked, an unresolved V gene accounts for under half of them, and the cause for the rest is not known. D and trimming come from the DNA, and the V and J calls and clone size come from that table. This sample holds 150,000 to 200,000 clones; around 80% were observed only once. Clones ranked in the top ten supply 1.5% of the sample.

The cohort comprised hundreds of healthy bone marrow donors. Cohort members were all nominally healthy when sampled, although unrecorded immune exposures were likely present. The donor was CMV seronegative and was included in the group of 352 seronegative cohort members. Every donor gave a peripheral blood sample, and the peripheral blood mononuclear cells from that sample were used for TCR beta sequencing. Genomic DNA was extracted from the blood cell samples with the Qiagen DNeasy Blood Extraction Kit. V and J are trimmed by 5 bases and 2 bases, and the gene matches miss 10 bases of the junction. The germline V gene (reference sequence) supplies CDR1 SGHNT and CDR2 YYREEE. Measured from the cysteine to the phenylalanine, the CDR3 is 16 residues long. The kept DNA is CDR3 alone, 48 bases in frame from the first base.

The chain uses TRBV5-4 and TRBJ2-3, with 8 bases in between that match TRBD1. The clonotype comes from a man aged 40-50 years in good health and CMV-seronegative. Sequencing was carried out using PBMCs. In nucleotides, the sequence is TGTGCCAGCAGGACAGGGGCAGCTACCTTCACAGATACGCAGTATTTT. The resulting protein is CASRTGAATFTDTQYF.